These 24 T cell receptor beta chains were all obtained from the same sample, sequenced in a study of beta chain features in type 1 diabetes. As every portion of the isolated RNA was reverse transcribed, the sequencing read expressed TCRB transcripts. Only in-frame clones appear in the TCRdb table, and some are missing; sequencing was by immunoSEQ multiplex PCR. The sample holds under 550,000 clones, around 10% seen once. Source material: naive CD4+ T cells from blood. These receptors all come from a young woman in good health.

The table lists this clone with a few counts. The chain uses TRBV30 and TRBJ1-2; D might be TRBD1 (6 bases). In germline, CDR1 is GTSNPN, CDR2 SVGIG (reference sequence). The CDR3 runs to 13 residues. The V end lost 3 bases, the J end lost 4 bases, and 12 bases lay between the germline ends. CDR3 sequence: CAWRGDISYGYTF. CDR3 DNA sequence: TGTGCCTGGAGAGGGGACATCTCCTATGGCTACACCTTC.

This clone was counted between two and nine times. The V and J genes are TRBV7-2 and TRBJ2-7, with D possibly matching TRBD2 (6 bases). The CDR3 length is 14 residues. Germline V gene sequence: CDR1 SGHTA, CDR2 FQGNSA. V was clipped by 5 bases and J by 1 base, with 12 bases between them. CDR3 loop: CASSPGTQSYEQYF. The DNA for the CDR3 is TGTGCCAGCAGCCCCGGGACTCAATCCTACGAGCAGTACTTC.

The chain combines TRBV4-1 with TRBJ1-1; TRBD1 might be the D (5 bases). From germline, CDR1 is MGHRA and CDR2 YSYEKL. This CDR3 spans 14 amino acids. V shed 2 bases and J shed 1 base, with 8 bases lying between them. The CDR3 is CASSQTGPNTEAFF. In nucleotides, the CDR3 is TGCGCCAGCAGCCAAACAGGTCCGAACACTGAAGCTTTCTTT.

The genes are TRBV6-5 and TRBJ2-3; D gene uncertain. The CDR3 is 14 residues long. Looked up from germline, CDR1 is MNHEY and CDR2 is SVGAGI. V lost 6 bases and J 5 bases, leaving 15 bases between the germline ends. Here the CDR3 reads CASRVSGRKDTQYF. The CDR3 nucleotides are TGTGCCAGCAGAGTATCTGGGCGGAAAGATACGCAGTATTTT.

This clone has only a few counts. The J gene is TRBJ2-1, the V gene TRBV7-2; D is unclear. The length of the CDR3 is 12 residues. Germline V gene data show CDR1 as SGHTA and CDR2 as FQGNSA. V lost 5 bases, J lost 8 bases, and 10 bases lay in between. The CDR3 sequence is CASSRTRDEQFF. In nucleotides, the CDR3 is TGTGCCAGCAGCCGCACAAGGGATGAGCAGTTCTTC.

About this clone itself: Within the sample, other DNA sequences also encode this same CDR3. V and J are TRBV29-1 and TRBJ2-7; 11 bases match TRBD2. After removal of 7 bases from V and 0 bases from J, the junction contained 2 bases not matched to a gene. The CDR3 has 13 amino acids. Looked up from germline, CDR1 is SQVTM and CDR2 is ANQGSEA. The CDR3 sequence is CSGGLAGSYEQYF. In DNA form, the CDR3 reads TGCAGCGGCGGACTAGCGGGCTCCTACGAGCAGTACTTC.

This clone appeared a few times. The chain is built from TRBV5-6 and TRBJ2-7; the D is unclear. The CDR3 length is 15 residues. From germline, CDR1 is SGHDT and CDR2 YYEEEE. V was cut by 4 bases and J by 3 bases, with 17 bases left in between. The CDR3 sequence is CASSLKGREDYEQYF. The CDR3 nucleotides read TGTGCCAGCAGCCTGAAGGGAAGAGAGGACTACGAGCAGTACTTC.

In this sample, this clone turned up a few times. This chain connects TRBV5-1 to TRBJ2-7; 9 bases are a match to TRBD2. Germline CDR1 SGHRS, CDR2 YFSETQ. CDR3 length: 14 residues. V was pared by 7 bases and J by 2 bases, with 7 bases of the junction left unmatched. CDR3 residues: CASSPGTSTYEQYF. The CDR3 DNA reads TGCGCCAGCTCTCCCGGGACTAGCACCTACGAGCAGTACTTC.

V is TRBV28 and J is TRBJ2-7, with TRBD1 identical over 7 bases. This CDR3 is 15 amino acids long. Germline V lookup: CDR1 MDHEN, CDR2 SYDVKM. V gave up 6 bases and J gave up 4 bases; unmatched junction bases: 12. CDR3 region: CASRPNRGSAYEQYF. The CDR3 nucleotides are TGTGCCAGCAGGCCGAACAGGGGATCCGCTTACGAGCAGTACTTC.

This clone was seen only a few times. This rearrangement joins TRBV29-1 to TRBJ2-3; the D is unclear. This CDR3 is 12 amino acids long. From germline, CDR1 is SQVTM and CDR2 ANQGSEA. Trimming removed 3 bases at V and 4 bases at J, with 8 bases between. In DNA form, the CDR3 reads TGCAGCGTTGAGGGGTTAGCAGATACGCAGTATTTT. Translated: CSVEGLADTQYF.

This clone showed up just a few times. The V and J genes are TRBV15 and TRBJ2-2; D is unresolved. This CDR3 is 15 amino acids long. The V gene lost 1 base and the J gene lost 4 bases, with 10 bases spanning the gap. CDR1 and CDR2 from the germline V gene are LNHNV and YYDKDF (reference sequence). CDR3 residues: CATSRGNTATGELFF. CDR3 bases: TGTGCCACCAGCAGAGGGAATACGGCCACCGGGGAGCTGTTTTTT.

The chain has TRBV9 and TRBJ2-2, with 11 nucleotides matching TRBD2. Germline values: CDR1 SGDLS, CDR2 YYNGEE. V lost 2 bases, J lost 4 bases, and 4 bases stayed unmatched. The CDR3 has 16 amino acids. CDR3 amino acids: CASSVSGLAVTGELFF. Here the CDR3 DNA reads TGTGCCAGCAGCGTCTCGGGACTAGCGGTCACCGGGGAGCTGTTTTTT.

CDR3: CAGRGTEAFF. CDR3 sequence (DNA): TGCGCCGGCCGGGGCACTGAAGCTTTCTTT. V gene TRBV23-1 combines with J gene TRBJ1-1; D gene ambiguous. TRBV23-1 is placed among ORFs of uncertain function. The CDR3 spans 10 residues. Trimming stripped 11 bases from V and 4 bases from J, with 8 bases between.

This clone occurred a few times. This chain connects TRBV28 to TRBJ1-1; no firm D call. Germline loops: CDR1 MDHEN, CDR2 SYDVKM. The V end lost 8 bases, the J end lost 4 bases, and 17 bases lay between the germline ends. This CDR3 spans 14 amino acids. CDR3 nucleotide sequence: TGTGCCAGCGACTCTAGATGGGCGAGCACTGAAGCTTTCTTT. It specifies CASDSRWASTEAFF.

This clone has just a few counts. J is TRBJ1-5 and V is TRBV7-9, with D unclear. The germline CDR1 and CDR2 sequences are SEHNR and FQNEAQ (reference sequence). V was cut by 5 bases and J by 2 bases, with 16 bases left in between. The CDR3 is made up of 16 amino acids. DNA for the CDR3: TGTGCCAGCAGCGAAGGAAGCTACGGGGGCAATCAGCCCCAGCATTTT. This codes for CASSEGSYGGNQPQHF.

This rearrangement joins TRBV9 to TRBJ2-7; 9 nucleotides align to TRBD2. This CDR3 has 12 residues. Germline V lookup: CDR1 SGDLS, CDR2 YYNGEE. J lost 6 bases, V lost 8 bases, and 6 bases had no gene match. CDR3 protein: CASGGLAREQYF. The CDR3 nucleotides are TGTGCCAGTGGGGGACTAGCACGCGAGCAGTACTTC. The full variable domain, its missing parts supplied by reference TRBV9 and TRBJ2-7, is DSGVTQTPKHLITATGQRVTLRCSPRSGDLSVYWYQQSLDQGLQFLIQYYNGEERAKGNILERFSAQQFPDLHSELNLSSLELGDSALYFCASGGLAREQYFGPGTRLTVT.

The chain is built from TRBV28 and TRBJ2-7; D ambiguous. V dropped 5 bases and J dropped 2 bases, with 7 bases sitting between them. In germline, CDR1 is MDHEN, CDR2 SYDVKM. The CDR3 extends over 12 amino acids. The CDR3 loop reads CASSKGPYEQYV. The CDR3 region has the DNA TGTGCCAGCAGTAAGGGCCCCTACGAGCAGTACGTC.

J is TRBJ2-1 and V is TRBV11-3; D might be TRBD1 (6 bases). V was shortened by 5 bases and J by 10 bases, with 15 bases between the two germline ends. This CDR3 contains 13 residues. CDR1 is SGHNT, CDR2 YENEEA, per germline. CDR3 protein: CASSPRTAPEQFF. The CDR3 DNA is TGTGCCAGCAGCCCGAGGACAGCCCCAGAGCAGTTCTTC.

This clone was observed at least ten times. The chain uses TRBV30 and TRBJ2-6; D unclear. This CDR3 spans 14 amino acids. The germline gives CDR1 GTSNPN, CDR2 SVGIG (reference sequence). Trimming cost V 2 bases and J 0 bases, with 5 bases left between them. For the CDR3, the DNA is TGTGCCTGGAGTCGGCCCTCTGGGGCCAACGTCCTGACTTTC. Residues: CAWSRPSGANVLTF.

The gene calls are TRBV7-2 and TRBJ1-1; TRBD1 matches at 8 bases. Germline V lookup: CDR1 SGHTA, CDR2 FQGNSA. The ends lost 4 bases at V and 0 bases at J; junction bases unmatched: 4. The CDR3 is made up of 15 amino acids. CDR3 sequence reads: CASSYGDRMNTEAFF. The CDR3 nucleotides are TGTGCCAGCAGCTATGGGGACAGGATGAACACTGAAGCTTTCTTT.

Points on this clone: The junction departs from germline at one end; a sequencing error may be responsible. This chain connects TRBV25-1 to TRBJ2-1; D assignment may be TRBD1 or TRBD2 (5 bases each). This CDR3 comprises 14 residues. Germline lookup yields CDR1 MGHDK and CDR2 SYGVNS. For the CDR3, the DNA is TGTGCCAGCAGCGGATGGGGGAGAAGACTCACCACGGTCTTC. It yields the protein CASSGWGRRLTTVF.

This clone has only a few counts. This chain joins TRBV7-3 and TRBJ2-3; the D gene is possibly TRBD2 (6 bases). The germline V gene has CDR1 SGHTA and CDR2 FQGTGA. The CDR3 has 15 amino acids. Trimming removed 2 bases at V and 1 base at J, with 10 bases between. In nucleotides, the CDR3 is TGTGCCAGCAGCTTAGTGTCTAGCGGCACAGATACGCAGTATTTT. This encodes CASSLVSSGTDTQYF.

This chain links TRBV30 with TRBJ1-3; the D is unclear. The germline V and J ends were trimmed by 4 bases and 4 bases, with 11 bases remaining between them. This CDR3 is 13 amino acids long. CDR1 is GTSNPN, CDR2 SVGIG, per germline (reference sequence). CDR3 coding DNA: TGTGCCTGGAACGAAGGGTGGGGAAACACCATATATTTT. Translated: CAWNEGWGNTIYF.

J is TRBJ2-7 and V is TRBV18; D remains ambiguous. CDR1 is KGHSH and CDR2 is LQKENI in the germline V gene. This CDR3 spans 11 amino acids. Trimming cost V 8 bases and J 7 bases, with 12 bases left between them. The DNA for the CDR3 is TGTGCCAGCCGCGGTGGCAGGGAGCAGTACTTC. This sequence encodes CASRGGREQYF.